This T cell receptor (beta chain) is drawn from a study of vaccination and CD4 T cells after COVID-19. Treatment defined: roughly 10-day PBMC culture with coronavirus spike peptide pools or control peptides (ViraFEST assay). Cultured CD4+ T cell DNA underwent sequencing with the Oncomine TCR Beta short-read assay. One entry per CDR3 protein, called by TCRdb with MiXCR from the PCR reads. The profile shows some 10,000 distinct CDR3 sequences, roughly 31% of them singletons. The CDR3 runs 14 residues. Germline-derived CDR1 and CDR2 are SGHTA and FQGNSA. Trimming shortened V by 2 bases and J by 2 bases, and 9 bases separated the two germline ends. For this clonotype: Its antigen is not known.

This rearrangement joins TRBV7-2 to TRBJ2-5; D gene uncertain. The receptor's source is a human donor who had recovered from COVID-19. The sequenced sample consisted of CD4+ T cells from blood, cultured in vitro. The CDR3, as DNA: TGTGCCAGCAGCTTATCCGCAGCACAAGAGACCCAGTACTTC. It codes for CASSLSAAQETQYF.